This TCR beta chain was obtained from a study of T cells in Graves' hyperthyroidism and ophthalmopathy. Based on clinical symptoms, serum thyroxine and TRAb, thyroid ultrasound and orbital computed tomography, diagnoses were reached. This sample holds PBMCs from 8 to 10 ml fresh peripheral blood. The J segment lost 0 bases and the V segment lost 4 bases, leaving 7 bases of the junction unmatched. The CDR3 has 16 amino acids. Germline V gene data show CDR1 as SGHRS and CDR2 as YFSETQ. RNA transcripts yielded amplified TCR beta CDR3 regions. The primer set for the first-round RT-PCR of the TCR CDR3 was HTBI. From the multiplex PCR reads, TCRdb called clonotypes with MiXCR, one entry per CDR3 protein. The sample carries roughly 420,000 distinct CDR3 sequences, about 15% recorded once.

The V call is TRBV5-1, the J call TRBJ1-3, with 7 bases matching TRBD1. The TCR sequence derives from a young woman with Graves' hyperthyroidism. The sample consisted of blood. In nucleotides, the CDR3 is TGCGCCAGCAGCCGGGACAGATCAGACTCTGGAAACACCATATATTTT. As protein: CASSRDRSDSGNTIYF.